This TCR beta chain derives from a study of T-cell memory formation after mild COVID-19. General study findings and limits: Later expanders leaned toward CD4+, whereas clones contracting from day 15 to 85 were balanced CD4/CD8.

TCRdb processed the 5' RACE reads anew with MiXCR; each CDR3 protein has one entry. This sample carries about 440,000 distinct CDR3 sequences, roughly 20% of them seen once, and the ten largest clones take 7.5% to 10%. V lost 4 bases, J lost 3 bases, and 13 bases lay in between. The CDR3 is 14 residues long. Germline lookup yields CDR1 SGDLS and CDR2 YYNGEE. In its sample, this clonotype was seen a few times. Its specificity is unknown. The receptor was isolated from an adult woman who had mild COVID-19 (a few samples of this study predate the infection). Cell type and time point are not known. The specimen was PBMCs or a T cell subset sorted from them (not recorded which). This chain connects TRBV9 to TRBJ1-1, with a possible D match to TRBD1 (6 bases). The CDR3 is CASSPSGADTEAFF. The CDR3, as DNA: TGTGCCAGCAGCCCCTCGGGGGCTGACACTGAAGCTTTCTTT.